The source of this T cell receptor beta chain is a study of OX40 agonist ivuxolimab in advanced cancers. Study details: There were three patients with partial responses, one having hepatocellular carcinoma and two cutaneous melanoma.

Study-level results: Part of the nonresponder group also had normalized T-cell clonal expansion that was low. In general, CD8+ T cells held more expanded clones than CD4+ did, on average.

Only a few counts were recorded for this clone. The antigen is undetermined. The table came from immunoSEQ multiplex PCR; TCRdb's copy has only in-frame clones and leaves some out. The sample gives 130,000 or so clones, about 93% of which show up once; 0.15% to 0.19% is in the top ten. The CDR3 contains 16 residues. Germline V gene lookup returns CDR1 KGHSH and CDR2 LQKENI. V shed 2 bases, J shed 3 bases, and the junction held 9 bases outside the gene matches. The TCR sequence derives from an adult with an advanced solid tumor such as melanoma, head and neck, liver or kidney cancer. The chain carries TRBV18 and TRBJ1-2, with TRBD1 matching 7 bases. The sequenced sample was CD4+ or CD8+ T cells sorted from blood, obtained in a trial of the OX40 agonist ivuxolimab. In nucleotides, the CDR3 is TGTGCCAGCTCACCAAACCGGGGACAGTCTCACTATGGCTACACCTTC. Its protein is CASSPNRGQSHYGYTF.